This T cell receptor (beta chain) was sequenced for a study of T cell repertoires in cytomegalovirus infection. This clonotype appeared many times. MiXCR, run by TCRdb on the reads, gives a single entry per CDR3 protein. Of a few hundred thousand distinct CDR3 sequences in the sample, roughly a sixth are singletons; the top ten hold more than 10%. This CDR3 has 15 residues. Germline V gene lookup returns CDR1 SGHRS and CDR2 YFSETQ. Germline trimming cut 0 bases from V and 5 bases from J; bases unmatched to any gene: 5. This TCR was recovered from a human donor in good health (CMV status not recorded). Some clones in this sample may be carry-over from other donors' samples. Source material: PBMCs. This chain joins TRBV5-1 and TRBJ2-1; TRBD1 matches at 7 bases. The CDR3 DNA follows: TGCGCCAGCAGCTTGGGACAGGGTCGGGACAATGAGCAGTTCTTC. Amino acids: CASSLGQGRDNEQFF. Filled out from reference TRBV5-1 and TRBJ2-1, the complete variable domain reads KAGVTQTPRYLIKTRGQQVTLSCSPISGHRSVSWYQQTPGQGLQFLFEYFSETQRNKGNFPGRFSGRQFSNSRSEMNVSTLELGDSALYLCASSLGQGRDNEQFFGPGTRLTVL.